The 9 T cell receptor beta chains in this list originate from one sample, sequenced in a study of blood T cell repertoires in COVID-19. TCRdb's table, derived via immunoSEQ multiplex PCR, lists solely in-frame clones and lacks some. The sample has more than 350,000 clones, approximately 92% seen once. Sequencing used PBMCs or T cells enriched from blood (not recorded which). The receptors here all came from a young man who had recovered from COVID-19.

This clone appeared once. The chain uses TRBV9 and TRBJ2-5, with D tentatively TRBD1 (5 bases). CDR3 length: 12 residues. CDR1 SGDLS and CDR2 YYNGEE come from the germline V gene. Trimming stripped 3 bases from V and 7 bases from J, with 10 bases between. CDR3 nucleotide sequence: TGTGCCAGCAGCGCCAATCAGGGGACCCAGTACTTC. Protein sequence: CASSANQGTQYF.

This clone was detected only a few times. This rearrangement joins TRBV6-5 to TRBJ2-5, with 7 bases fitting TRBD2. The trim removed 7 bases at V and 1 base at J, leaving 9 bases unmatched. The CDR3 spans 15 residues. Germline V lookup: CDR1 MNHEY, CDR2 SVGAGI. The CDR3 reads CASTSISGIQETQYF. CDR3 nucleotide sequence: TGTGCCAGCACCAGCATCAGCGGGATCCAAGAGACCCAGTACTTC.

The V and J genes are TRBV6-5 and TRBJ1-6; possible D gene TRBD1, 6 bases. The CDR3 is made up of 16 amino acids. Germline CDR1 MNHEY, CDR2 SVGAGI. V was shortened by 2 bases and J by 10 bases, with 18 bases between the two germline ends. The CDR3 sequence: CASSYEAGAIGSPLHF. The CDR3 coding sequence is TGTGCCAGCAGTTACGAGGCAGGGGCGATTGGGTCACCCCTCCACTTT.

The V and J genes are TRBV28 and TRBJ2-7; D is ambiguous. This CDR3 region has 14 residues. The germline CDR1 and CDR2 sequences are MDHEN and SYDVKM. Trimming removed 5 bases from V and 2 bases from J, with 13 bases in between. CDR3 nucleotides: TGTGCCAGCAGTACAGCTGGATGGGCCTACGAGCAGTACTTC. Translation gives CASSTAGWAYEQYF.

The V call is TRBV30, the J call TRBJ2-1, with 10 positions matching TRBD2. V lost 2 bases, J lost 6 bases, and 10 bases stayed unmatched. The CDR3 consists of 16 residues. In germline, CDR1 is GTSNPN, CDR2 SVGIG (reference sequence). DNA of the CDR3: TGTGCCTGGAGTCTCGCTCTAGCGGGAGTTGGCAATGAGCAGTTCTTC. It translates to CAWSLALAGVGNEQFF.

The count of this clone is one. The chain recombines TRBV7-3 with TRBJ1-2; the D is unclear. V was pared by 5 bases and J by 5 bases, with 12 bases between. The CDR3 totals 13 residues. Looked up from germline, CDR1 is SGHTA and CDR2 is FQGTGA. CDR3 amino acids: CASSPGTGYGYTF. The CDR3 region has the DNA TGTGCCAGCAGCCCAGGCACGGGGTATGGCTACACCTTC. The full variable domain, rest sourced from reference TRBV7-3 and TRBJ1-2, is GAGVSQTPSNKVTEKGKYVELRCDPISGHTALYWYRQSLGQGPEFLIYFQGTGAADDSGLPNDRFFAVRPEGSVSTLKIQRTERGDSAVYLCASSPGTGYGYTFGSGTRLTVV.

J is TRBJ2-7 and V is TRBV29-1; 9 bases agree with TRBD1. With V trimmed by 1 base and J by 2 bases, 6 bases remained unmatched. CDR1 and CDR2 (germline): SQVTM, ANQGSEA. The CDR3 has 15 amino acids. This CDR3 is CSVEGQGEGTYEQYF. CDR3 coding DNA: TGCAGCGTTGAAGGACAGGGGGAAGGAACCTACGAGCAGTACTTC.

This clone was detected only once. The chain links TRBV7-9 to TRBJ2-5; D is undetermined. The germline gives CDR1 SEHNR, CDR2 FQNEAQ (reference sequence). V lost 1 base, J lost 4 bases, and 19 bases lay in between. The CDR3 has 17 amino acids. The CDR3 DNA sequence: TGTGCCAGCAGCTTAGTCCCATCGCGTGTCGAAAGAGAGACCCAGTACTTC. Amino acids: CASSLVPSRVERETQYF.

The gene calls are TRBV30 and TRBJ1-3; D is perhaps TRBD1 (5 bases). This CDR3 has 13 amino acids. The V end was cut by 5 bases, the J end by 4 bases, with 12 bases between. The V gene's germline CDR1 is GTSNPN and CDR2 SVGIG (reference sequence). CDR3: CAWLLSGGNTIYF. CDR3 in DNA: TGTGCCTGGCTTTTATCAGGGGGAAACACCATATATTTT.